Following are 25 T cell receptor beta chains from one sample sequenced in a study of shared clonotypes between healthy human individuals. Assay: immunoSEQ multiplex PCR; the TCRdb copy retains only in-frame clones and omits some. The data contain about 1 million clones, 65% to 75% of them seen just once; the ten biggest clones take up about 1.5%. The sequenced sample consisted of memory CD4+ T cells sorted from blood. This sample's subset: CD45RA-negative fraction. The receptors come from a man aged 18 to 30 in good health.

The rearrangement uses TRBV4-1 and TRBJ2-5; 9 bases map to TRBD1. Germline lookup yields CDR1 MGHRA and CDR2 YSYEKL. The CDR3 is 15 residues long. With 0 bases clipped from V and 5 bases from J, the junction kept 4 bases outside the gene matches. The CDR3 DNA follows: TGCGCCAGCAGCCAAGAAGACAGGGGGTTTGAGACCCAGTACTTC. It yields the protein CASSQEDRGFETQYF.

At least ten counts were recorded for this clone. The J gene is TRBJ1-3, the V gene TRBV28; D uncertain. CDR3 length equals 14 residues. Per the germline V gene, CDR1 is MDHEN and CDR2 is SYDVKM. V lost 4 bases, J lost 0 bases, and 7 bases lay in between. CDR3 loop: CASSWTVSGNTIYF. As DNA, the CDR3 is TGTGCCAGCAGTTGGACCGTCTCTGGAAACACCATATATTTT.

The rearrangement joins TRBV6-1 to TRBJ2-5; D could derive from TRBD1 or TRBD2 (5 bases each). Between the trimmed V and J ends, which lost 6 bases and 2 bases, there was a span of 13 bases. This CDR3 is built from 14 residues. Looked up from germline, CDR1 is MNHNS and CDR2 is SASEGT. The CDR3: CASSRPGTQETQYF. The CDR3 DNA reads TGTGCCAGCAGCCGCCCCGGGACGCAAGAGACCCAGTACTTC.

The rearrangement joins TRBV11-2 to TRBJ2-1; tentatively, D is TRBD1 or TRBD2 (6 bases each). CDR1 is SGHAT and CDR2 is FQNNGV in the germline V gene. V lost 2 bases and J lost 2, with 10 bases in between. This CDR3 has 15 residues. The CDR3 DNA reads TGTGCCAGCAGCTTATCCGGGGGCGCCTACAATGAGCAGTTCTTC. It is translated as CASSLSGGAYNEQFF.

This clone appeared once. CDR3: CASSLDTSAWDEQYF. In DNA, the CDR3 is TGTGCCAGCAGCTTGGATACTAGCGCCTGGGACGAGCAGTACTTC. The V and J genes are TRBV5-6 and TRBJ2-7, with TRBD2 identical over 7 bases. The CDR3 contains 15 residues. V shed 0 bases, J shed 5 bases, and the junction held 8 bases outside the gene matches. Germline values: CDR1 SGHDT, CDR2 YYEEEE.

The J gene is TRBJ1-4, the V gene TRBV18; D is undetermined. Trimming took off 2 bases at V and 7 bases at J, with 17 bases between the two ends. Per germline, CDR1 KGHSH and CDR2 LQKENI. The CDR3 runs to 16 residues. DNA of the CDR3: TGTGCCAGCTCACCATTGAGCCAATCTGTCCCTGAAAAACTGTTTTTT. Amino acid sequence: CASSPLSQSVPEKLFF.

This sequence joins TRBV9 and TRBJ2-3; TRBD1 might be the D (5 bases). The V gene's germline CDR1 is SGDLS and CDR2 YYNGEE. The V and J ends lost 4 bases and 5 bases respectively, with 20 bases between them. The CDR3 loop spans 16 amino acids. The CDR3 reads CASSPAPNRRGDTQYF. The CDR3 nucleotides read TGTGCCAGCAGCCCTGCCCCCAACCGAAGGGGAGATACGCAGTATTTT.

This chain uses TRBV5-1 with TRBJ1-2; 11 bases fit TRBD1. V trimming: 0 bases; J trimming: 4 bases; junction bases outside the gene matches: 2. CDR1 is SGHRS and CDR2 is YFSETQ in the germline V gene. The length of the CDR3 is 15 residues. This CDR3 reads CASSLGTGGSYGYTF. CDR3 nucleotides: TGCGCCAGCAGCTTGGGGACAGGGGGCAGCTATGGCTACACCTTC.

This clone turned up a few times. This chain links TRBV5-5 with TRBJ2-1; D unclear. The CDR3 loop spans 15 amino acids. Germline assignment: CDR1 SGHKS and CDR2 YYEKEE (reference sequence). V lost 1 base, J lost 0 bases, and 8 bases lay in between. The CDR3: CASSLSPSSYNEQFF. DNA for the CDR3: TGTGCCAGCAGCTTGAGTCCAAGCTCCTACAATGAGCAGTTCTTC.

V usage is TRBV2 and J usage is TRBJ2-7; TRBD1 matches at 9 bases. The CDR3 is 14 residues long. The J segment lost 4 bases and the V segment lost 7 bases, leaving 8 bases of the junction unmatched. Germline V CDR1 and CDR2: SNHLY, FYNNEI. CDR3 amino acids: CASTRDRADYEQYF. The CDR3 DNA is TGTGCCAGCACCCGGGACAGGGCAGATTACGAGCAGTACTTC.

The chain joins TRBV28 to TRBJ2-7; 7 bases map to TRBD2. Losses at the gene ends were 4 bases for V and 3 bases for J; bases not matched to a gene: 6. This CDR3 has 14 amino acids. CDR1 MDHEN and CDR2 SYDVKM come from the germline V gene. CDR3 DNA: TGTGCCAGCAGTTCCGGGACTACTAACTACGAGCAGTACTTC. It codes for CASSSGTTNYEQYF.

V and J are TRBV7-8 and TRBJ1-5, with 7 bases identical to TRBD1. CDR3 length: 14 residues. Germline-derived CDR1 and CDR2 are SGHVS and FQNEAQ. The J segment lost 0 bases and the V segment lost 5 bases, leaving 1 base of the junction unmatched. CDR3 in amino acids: CASSQGGSNQPQHF. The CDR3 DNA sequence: TGTGCCAGCAGCCAGGGGGGTAGCAATCAGCCCCAGCATTTT.

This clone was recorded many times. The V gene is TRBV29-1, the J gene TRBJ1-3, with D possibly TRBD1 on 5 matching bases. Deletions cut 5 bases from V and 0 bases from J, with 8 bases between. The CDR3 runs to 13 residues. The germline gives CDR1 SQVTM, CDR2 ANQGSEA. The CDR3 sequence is CSVMGHSGNTIYF. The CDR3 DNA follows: TGCAGCGTTATGGGGCACTCTGGAAACACCATATATTTT.

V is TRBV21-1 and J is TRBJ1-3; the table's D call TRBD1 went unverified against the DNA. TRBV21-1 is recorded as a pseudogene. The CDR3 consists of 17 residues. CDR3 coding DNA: TGTGCCAGCAGCAAAGTTGGGCCAGGGGGCTCTGGAAACACCATATATTTT. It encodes CASSKVGPGGSGNTIYF.

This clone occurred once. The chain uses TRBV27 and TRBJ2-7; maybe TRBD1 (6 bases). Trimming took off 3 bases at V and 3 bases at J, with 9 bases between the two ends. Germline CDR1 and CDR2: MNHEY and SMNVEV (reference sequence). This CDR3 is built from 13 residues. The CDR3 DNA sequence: TGTGCCAGCAGTTTGGTAGGGGGCTACGAGCAGTACTTC. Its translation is CASSLVGGYEQYF.

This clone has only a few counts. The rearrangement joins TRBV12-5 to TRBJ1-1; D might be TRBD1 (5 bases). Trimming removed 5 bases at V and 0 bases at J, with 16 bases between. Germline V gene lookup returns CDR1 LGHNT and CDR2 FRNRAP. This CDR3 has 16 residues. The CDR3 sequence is CASGPTGGTLNTEAFF. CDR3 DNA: TGTGCTAGTGGTCCCACCGGGGGGACTCTGAACACTGAAGCTTTCTTT.

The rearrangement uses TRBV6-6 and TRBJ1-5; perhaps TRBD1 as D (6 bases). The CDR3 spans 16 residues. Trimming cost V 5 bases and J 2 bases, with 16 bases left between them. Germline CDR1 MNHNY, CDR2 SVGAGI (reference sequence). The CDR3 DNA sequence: TGTGCCAGCAGTAAGGGACATCAACGGGGCAATCAGCCCCAGCATTTT. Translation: CASSKGHQRGNQPQHF.

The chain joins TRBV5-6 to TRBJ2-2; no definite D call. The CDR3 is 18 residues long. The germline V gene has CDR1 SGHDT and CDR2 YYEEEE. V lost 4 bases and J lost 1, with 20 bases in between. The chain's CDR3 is CASSVYLGQVKNTGELFF. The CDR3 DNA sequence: TGTGCCAGCAGCGTTTATCTCGGGCAGGTGAAGAACACCGGGGAGCTGTTTTTT.

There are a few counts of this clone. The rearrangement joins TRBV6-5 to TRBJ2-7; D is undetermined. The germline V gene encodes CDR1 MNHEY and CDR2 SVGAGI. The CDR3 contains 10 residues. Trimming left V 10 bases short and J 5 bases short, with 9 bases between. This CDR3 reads CANLQHEQYF. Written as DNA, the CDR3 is TGTGCCAACTTGCAGCACGAGCAGTACTTC.

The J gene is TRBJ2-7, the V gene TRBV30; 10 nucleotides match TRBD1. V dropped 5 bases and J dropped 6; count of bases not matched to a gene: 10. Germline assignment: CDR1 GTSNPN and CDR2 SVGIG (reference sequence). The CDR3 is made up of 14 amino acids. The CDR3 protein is CAWDRDRGISEQYF. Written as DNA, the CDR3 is TGTGCCTGGGACCGGGACAGGGGAATCTCCGAGCAGTACTTC.

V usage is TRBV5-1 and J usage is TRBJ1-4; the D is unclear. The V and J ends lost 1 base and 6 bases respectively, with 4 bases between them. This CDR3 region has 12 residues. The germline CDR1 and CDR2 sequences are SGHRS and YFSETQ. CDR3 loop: CASSLNDEKLFF. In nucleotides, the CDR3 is TGCGCCAGCAGCTTGAATGATGAAAAACTGTTTTTT.

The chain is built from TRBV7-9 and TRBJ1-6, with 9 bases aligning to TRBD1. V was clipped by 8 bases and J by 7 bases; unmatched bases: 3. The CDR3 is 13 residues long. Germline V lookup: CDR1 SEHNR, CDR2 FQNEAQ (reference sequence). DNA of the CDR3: TGTGCCAGCTCACAGGGGGCCAATTCACCCCTCCACTTT. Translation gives CASSQGANSPLHF.

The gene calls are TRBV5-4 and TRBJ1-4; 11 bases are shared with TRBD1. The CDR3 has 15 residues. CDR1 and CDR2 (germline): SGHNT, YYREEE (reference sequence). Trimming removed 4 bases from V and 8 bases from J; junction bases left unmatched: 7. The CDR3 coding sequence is TGTGCCAGCAGCCTGGACAGGGGGCGGTGGGAAAAACTGTTTTTT. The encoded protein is CASSLDRGRWEKLFF.

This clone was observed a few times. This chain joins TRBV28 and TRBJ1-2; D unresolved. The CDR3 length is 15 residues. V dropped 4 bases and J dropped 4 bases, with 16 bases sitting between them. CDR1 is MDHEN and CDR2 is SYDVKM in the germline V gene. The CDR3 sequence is CASSSQFAHSYGYTF. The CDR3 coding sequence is TGTGCCAGCAGTTCCCAGTTTGCCCACTCCTATGGCTACACCTTC.

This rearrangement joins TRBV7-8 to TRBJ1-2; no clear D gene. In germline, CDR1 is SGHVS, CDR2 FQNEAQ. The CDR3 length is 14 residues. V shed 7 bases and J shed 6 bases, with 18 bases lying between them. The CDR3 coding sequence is TGTGCCAGCACCGGTGCTACACTTACGCATGGCTACACCTTC. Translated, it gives CASTGATLTHGYTF.